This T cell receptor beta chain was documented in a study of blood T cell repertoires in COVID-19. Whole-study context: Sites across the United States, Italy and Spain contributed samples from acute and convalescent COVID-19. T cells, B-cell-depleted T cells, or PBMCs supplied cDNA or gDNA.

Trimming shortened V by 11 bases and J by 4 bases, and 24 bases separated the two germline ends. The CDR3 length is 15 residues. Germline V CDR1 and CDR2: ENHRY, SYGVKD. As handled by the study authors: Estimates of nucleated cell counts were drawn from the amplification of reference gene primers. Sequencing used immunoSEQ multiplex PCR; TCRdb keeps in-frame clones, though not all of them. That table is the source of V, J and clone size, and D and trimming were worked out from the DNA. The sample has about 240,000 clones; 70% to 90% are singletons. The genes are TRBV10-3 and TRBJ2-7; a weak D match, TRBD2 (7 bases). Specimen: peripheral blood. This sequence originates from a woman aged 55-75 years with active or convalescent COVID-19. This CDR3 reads CASLREGGSLYEQYV. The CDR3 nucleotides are TGTGCCTCTCTAAGGGAGGGGGGTTCCTTATACGAGCAGTACGTC.